Listed here are 19 T cell receptor beta chains from one sample, sequenced in a study of cytomegalovirus exposure and HLA in healthy donors. Researchers ran the PCR with 60 Vbeta and 13 Jbeta primers. Some clones are missing from TCRdb's copy, which holds only in-frame ones; the method was immunoSEQ multiplex PCR. The sample has approximately 120,000 clones, roughly four fifths seen once. Sequenced material: PBMCs. These receptors all stem from a woman aged 45-60 years in good health and CMV-seropositive.

The V gene is TRBV4-1, the J gene TRBJ2-2; D might be TRBD2 (7 bases). The CDR3 is 16 residues long. Germline CDR1 is MGHRA and CDR2 is YSYEKL. Trimming took 4 bases from V and 2 from J, leaving 14 bases between them. CDR3 protein: CASSLSAGANTGELFF. The CDR3 coding sequence is TGCGCCAGCAGCCTAAGCGCGGGGGCTAACACCGGGGAGCTGTTTTTT.

The chain carries TRBV5-4 and TRBJ2-5, with 7 nucleotides matching TRBD1. The CDR3 length is 17 residues. Germline values: CDR1 SGHNT, CDR2 YYREEE (reference sequence). Germline trimming cut 4 bases from V and 7 bases from J; bases unmatched to any gene: 19. CDR3 loop: CASSPIELQGRSGTQYF. As DNA, the CDR3 is TGTGCCAGCAGCCCGATCGAATTACAGGGGCGGTCGGGGACCCAGTACTTC.

The chain is built from TRBV2 and TRBJ2-7, with 10 positions matching TRBD2. Germline CDR1 and CDR2: SNHLY and FYNNEI. V shed 3 bases, J shed 4 bases, and the junction held 6 bases outside the gene matches. The CDR3 has 15 residues. The CDR3 bases are TGTGCCAGCAGTGAGACCGGGACTAGCGTGTACGAGCAGTACTTC. The encoded protein is CASSETGTSVYEQYF.

V usage is TRBV6-1 and J usage is TRBJ2-7; 14 positions match TRBD2. CDR1 is MNHNS and CDR2 is SASEGT in the germline V gene. This CDR3 is built from 18 residues. Trimming cost V 3 bases and J 2 bases; bases outside gene matches: 9. CDR3 residues: CASSEPHQGLAGAYEQYF. CDR3 nucleotide sequence: TGTGCCAGCAGTGAGCCCCACCAGGGACTAGCGGGGGCCTACGAGCAGTACTTC.

V gene TRBV5-1 combines with J gene TRBJ2-1; D perhaps matches TRBD2 (5 bases). This CDR3 comprises 16 residues. Looked up from germline, CDR1 is SGHRS and CDR2 is YFSETQ. V dropped 4 bases and J dropped 7 bases, with 21 bases sitting between them. CDR3 loop: CASSLGSTKSVNEQFF. Here the CDR3 DNA reads TGCGCCAGCAGCCTTGGGTCGACTAAATCAGTAAATGAGCAGTTCTTC.

Remarks on this clone: The junction does not match germline at one end; this may be a read error. The chain uses TRBV5-1 and TRBJ1-2, with 12 bases identical to TRBD1. Germline V CDR1 and CDR2: SGHRS, YFSETQ. The length of the CDR3 is 14 residues. The CDR3: CASSLEGQGAPIFF. CDR3 DNA sequence: TGCGCCAGCAGCTTGGAGGGACAGGGGGCGCCGATCTTCTTC.

The chain has TRBV28 and TRBJ1-2, with D unresolved. Germline V CDR1 and CDR2: MDHEN, SYDVKM. The CDR3 is made up of 14 amino acids. V lost 4 bases and J 0 bases, leaving 9 bases between the germline ends. The CDR3 nucleotides are TGTGCCAGCAGTTCGGCAGCGTCTAACTATGGCTACACCTTC. Translation: CASSSAASNYGYTF.

The V gene is TRBV10-3, the J gene TRBJ2-5, with TRBD2 matching over 7 bases. Germline V CDR1 and CDR2: ENHRY, SYGVKD. Germline trimming cut 3 bases from V and 5 bases from J; bases unmatched to any gene: 3. This CDR3 has 13 residues. The CDR3 nucleotides read TGTGCCATCAGTGAAGGCGGGGGTGAGACCCAGTACTTC. It encodes CAISEGGGETQYF.

V is TRBV6-5 and J is TRBJ2-2; no definite D call. V dropped 0 bases and J dropped 8 bases, with 13 bases sitting between them. CDR3 size: 15 residues. Germline CDR1 reads MNHEY; CDR2 reads SVGAGI. CDR3 nucleotide sequence: TGTGCCAGCAGTTACTCGAACCTTCCCGCGGGGGAGCTGTTTTTT. Its translation is CASSYSNLPAGELFF.

The J gene is TRBJ2-1, the V gene TRBV27; D unclear. The CDR3 is 14 amino acids. V shed 7 bases and J shed 0 bases, with 10 bases lying between them. Per germline, CDR1 MNHEY and CDR2 SMNVEV (reference sequence). CDR3 nucleotide sequence: TGTGCCAGCAATACACAACACTCCTACAATGAGCAGTTCTTC. This translates into CASNTQHSYNEQFF.

The chain has TRBV5-1 and TRBJ2-5; TRBD1 matches 7 bases. V lost 6 bases to trimming and J lost 4 bases; unmatched junction nucleotides: 9. This CDR3 has 14 amino acids. Looked up from germline, CDR1 is SGHRS and CDR2 is YFSETQ. CDR3 sequence: CASTQGERGETQYF. The CDR3 nucleotides read TGCGCCAGCACCCAGGGGGAAAGAGGAGAGACCCAGTACTTC.

This clone occurred a few times. The chain uses TRBV29-1 and TRBJ1-4; tentative D call: TRBD1 (5 bases). Germline lookup yields CDR1 SQVTM and CDR2 ANQGSEA. The CDR3 is 14 amino acids. Trimming took 5 bases from V and 6 from J, leaving 16 bases between them. CDR3 in amino acids: CSVTAGGNDEKLFF. CDR3 nucleotides: TGCAGCGTTACAGCCGGGGGAAATGATGAAAAACTGTTTTTT.

The chain links TRBV19 to TRBJ2-2; D is ambiguous. CDR3 size: 14 residues. The V gene's germline CDR1 is LNHDA and CDR2 SQIVND (reference sequence). V was pared by 6 bases and J by 3 bases, with 11 bases between. The CDR3 here is CASRWLVDTGELFF. CDR3 nucleotide sequence: TGTGCCAGTAGATGGTTAGTTGACACCGGGGAGCTGTTTTTT.

This chain uses TRBV19 with TRBJ1-5, with 8 bases fitting TRBD1. The CDR3 length is 17 residues. V was pared by 7 bases and J by 6 bases, with 17 bases of the junction left unmatched. The germline gives CDR1 LNHDA, CDR2 SQIVND (reference sequence). In DNA, the CDR3 is TGTGCCAGTACCGCGGACAGGGTCAGGGGTATGGGTCAGCCCCAGCATTTT. Its protein is CASTADRVRGMGQPQHF. The full variable domain, rest sourced from reference TRBV19 and TRBJ1-5, is DGGITQSPKYLFRKEGQNVTLSCEQNLNHDAMYWYRQDPGQGLRLIYYSQIVNDFQKGDIAEGYSVSREKKESFPLTVTSAQKNPTAFYLCASTADRVRGMGQPQHFGDGTRLSIL.

The V and J genes are TRBV7-2 and TRBJ2-2; TRBD2 is a possible D gene (5 bases). Trimming shortened V by 4 bases and J by 2 bases, and 11 bases separated the two germline ends. This CDR3 has 15 amino acids. CDR1 is SGHTA, CDR2 FQGNSA, per germline. The CDR3: CASSSVGVNTGELFF. CDR3 nucleotide sequence: TGTGCCAGCAGCTCGGTCGGGGTTAACACCGGGGAGCTGTTTTTT.

The chain combines TRBV7-6 with TRBJ2-1, with 9 bases that match TRBD1. After removal of 2 bases from V and 7 bases from J, the junction contained 6 bases not matched to a gene. Germline values: CDR1 SGHVS, CDR2 FNYEAQ. The CDR3 extends over 15 amino acids. The CDR3 protein is CASSLSGQGRNEQFF. As DNA, the CDR3 is TGTGCCAGCAGCTTATCTGGACAGGGGAGGAATGAGCAGTTCTTC.

The chain combines TRBV10-3 with TRBJ1-1; maybe TRBD1 (6 bases). The CDR3 has 11 amino acids. The V end was cut by 6 bases, the J end by 10 bases, with 12 bases between. Germline CDR1 reads ENHRY; CDR2 reads SYGVKD. CDR3 DNA sequence: TGTGCCATCAGCTACTCAGGGGTAGCTTTCTTT. This encodes CAISYSGVAFF.

The genes are TRBV28 and TRBJ1-1; D is uncertain. This CDR3 comprises 13 residues. Trimming removed 3 bases from V and 7 bases from J, with 12 bases in between. Germline V lookup: CDR1 MDHEN, CDR2 SYDVKM. The CDR3 is CASSFPYSGEAFF. In nucleotides, the CDR3 is TGTGCCAGCAGTTTCCCATACTCTGGTGAAGCTTTCTTT.

This sequence joins TRBV9 and TRBJ2-5; TRBD2 is a possible D gene (6 bases). Looked up from germline, CDR1 is SGDLS and CDR2 is YYNGEE. The V end was cut by 0 bases, the J end by 9 bases, with 18 bases between. CDR3 size: 15 residues. The CDR3 DNA is TGTGCCAGCAGCGTAGGCGGAGGGCCGCGGACCGCCCAGTACTTC. This codes for CASSVGGGPRTAQYF.